These 10 T cell receptor beta chains were all obtained from the same sample, sequenced in a study of shared clonotypes between healthy human individuals. Libraries were prepared by immunoSEQ multiplex PCR; TCRdb keeps only in-frame clonotypes and omits some of them. The table has over 2,000,000 clones, just over 90% seen once. Naive CD8 cells comprised CD45RO-negative, CCR7-positively selected cells, excluding terminally differentiated effector memory CD45RA+ cells. Sequenced sample: naive CD8+ T cells from PBMCs. Source of these receptors: a man in his late teens or twenties in good health. Some clones in this sample may be carry-over from other donors' samples.

The J gene is TRBJ2-2, the V gene TRBV14, with a tentative D call TRBD2 (5 bases). Trimming removed 1 base at V and 4 bases at J, with 7 bases between. Germline V lookup: CDR1 SGHDN, CDR2 FVKESK. This CDR3 has 14 amino acids. The CDR3 is CASSQVRGTGELFF. The CDR3, as DNA: TGTGCCAGCAGCCAAGTTCGGGGCACCGGGGAGCTGTTTTTT.

This sequence joins TRBV21-1 and TRBJ1-3. TRBV21-1 is a pseudogene. CDR3 length equals 13 residues. CDR3 sequence (DNA): TGTGCCAGCTCCGTTCGGGGGGGAAACACCATATATTTT. Protein sequence: CASSVRGGNTIYF.

V gene TRBV19 combines with J gene TRBJ2-7, with 12 positions matching TRBD2. The germline CDR1 and CDR2 sequences are LNHDA and SQIVND (reference sequence). CDR3 size: 15 residues. V dropped 5 bases and J dropped 0; count of bases not matched to a gene: 2. The CDR3 loop reads CASSLTSGSSYEQYF. CDR3 in DNA: TGTGCCAGTAGTCTGACTAGCGGGAGCTCCTACGAGCAGTACTTC.

In its sample, this clone was seen once. This chain uses TRBV28 with TRBJ2-2; tentatively, D is TRBD1 (6 bases). There are 14 residues in the CDR3. CDR1 is MDHEN and CDR2 is SYDVKM in the germline V gene. The V end was cut by 5 bases, the J end by 3 bases, with 10 bases between. The CDR3, as DNA: TGTGCCAGCAGTCGATACAGGGACACCGGGGAGCTGTTTTTT. This sequence encodes CASSRYRDTGELFF.

This chain uses TRBV2 with TRBJ1-4, with D possibly being TRBD1 (6 bases). This CDR3 is built from 13 residues. Per germline, CDR1 SNHLY and CDR2 FYNNEI. Trimming left V 6 bases short and J 7 bases short, with 12 bases between. The CDR3: CASSVGGAEKLFF. DNA of the CDR3: TGTGCCAGCAGCGTGGGGGGGGCTGAAAAACTGTTTTTT.

The rearrangement uses TRBV9 and TRBJ1-2, with unresolved D. The CDR3 totals 13 residues. Trimming removed 0 bases from V and 4 bases from J, with 7 bases in between. The germline gives CDR1 SGDLS, CDR2 YYNGEE. The DNA for the CDR3 is TGTGCCAGCAGCGTAGGGGAGTTCTATGGCTACACCTTC. It translates to CASSVGEFYGYTF. The full variable domain, its missing parts supplied by reference TRBV9 and TRBJ1-2, is DSGVTQTPKHLITATGQRVTLRCSPRSGDLSVYWYQQSLDQGLQFLIQYYNGEERAKGNILERFSAQQFPDLHSELNLSSLELGDSALYFCASSVGEFYGYTFGSGTRLTVV.

The chain is built from TRBV5-1 and TRBJ2-3; D could derive from TRBD1 or TRBD2 (5 bases each). V was pared by 2 bases and J by 3 bases, with 19 bases between. The CDR3 has 17 residues. CDR1 and CDR2 from the germline V gene are SGHRS and YFSETQ. CDR3 coding DNA: TGCGCCAGCAGCTTTCCGGGACGGTCGACGGAAACAGATACGCAGTATTTT. This sequence encodes CASSFPGRSTETDTQYF.

This clone is a singleton in its sample. This chain joins TRBV19 and TRBJ1-2, with 7 bases identical to TRBD1. The CDR3 sequence is 16 residues long. Looked up from germline, CDR1 is LNHDA and CDR2 is SQIVND (reference sequence). The V and J ends lost 3 bases and 8 bases, in that order; junction bases with no gene match: 15. This CDR3 reads CASSMVLGGLKEGYTF. The CDR3 bases are TGTGCCAGTAGTATGGTTTTAGGGGGCTTAAAAGAGGGCTACACCTTC.

Many counts were recorded for this clone. Within the sample, other DNA sequences also encode this same CDR3. V is TRBV30 and J is TRBJ1-1, with a tentative D call TRBD1 (5 bases). V was shortened by 6 bases and J by 1 base, with 15 bases between the two germline ends. From germline, CDR1 is GTSNPN and CDR2 SVGIG (reference sequence). The CDR3 has 14 amino acids. The CDR3: CACRTGRGNTEAFF. For the CDR3, the DNA is TGTGCCTGCAGAACGGGGAGGGGGAACACTGAAGCTTTCTTT.

This chain joins TRBV30 and TRBJ2-7, with D unclear. V was cut by 4 bases and J by 1 base, with 8 bases left in between. Germline V lookup: CDR1 GTSNPN, CDR2 SVGIG (reference sequence). The CDR3 is 12 amino acids. The CDR3 here is CAWIQNSYEQYF. The CDR3 coding sequence is TGTGCCTGGATACAGAATTCCTACGAGCAGTACTTC.